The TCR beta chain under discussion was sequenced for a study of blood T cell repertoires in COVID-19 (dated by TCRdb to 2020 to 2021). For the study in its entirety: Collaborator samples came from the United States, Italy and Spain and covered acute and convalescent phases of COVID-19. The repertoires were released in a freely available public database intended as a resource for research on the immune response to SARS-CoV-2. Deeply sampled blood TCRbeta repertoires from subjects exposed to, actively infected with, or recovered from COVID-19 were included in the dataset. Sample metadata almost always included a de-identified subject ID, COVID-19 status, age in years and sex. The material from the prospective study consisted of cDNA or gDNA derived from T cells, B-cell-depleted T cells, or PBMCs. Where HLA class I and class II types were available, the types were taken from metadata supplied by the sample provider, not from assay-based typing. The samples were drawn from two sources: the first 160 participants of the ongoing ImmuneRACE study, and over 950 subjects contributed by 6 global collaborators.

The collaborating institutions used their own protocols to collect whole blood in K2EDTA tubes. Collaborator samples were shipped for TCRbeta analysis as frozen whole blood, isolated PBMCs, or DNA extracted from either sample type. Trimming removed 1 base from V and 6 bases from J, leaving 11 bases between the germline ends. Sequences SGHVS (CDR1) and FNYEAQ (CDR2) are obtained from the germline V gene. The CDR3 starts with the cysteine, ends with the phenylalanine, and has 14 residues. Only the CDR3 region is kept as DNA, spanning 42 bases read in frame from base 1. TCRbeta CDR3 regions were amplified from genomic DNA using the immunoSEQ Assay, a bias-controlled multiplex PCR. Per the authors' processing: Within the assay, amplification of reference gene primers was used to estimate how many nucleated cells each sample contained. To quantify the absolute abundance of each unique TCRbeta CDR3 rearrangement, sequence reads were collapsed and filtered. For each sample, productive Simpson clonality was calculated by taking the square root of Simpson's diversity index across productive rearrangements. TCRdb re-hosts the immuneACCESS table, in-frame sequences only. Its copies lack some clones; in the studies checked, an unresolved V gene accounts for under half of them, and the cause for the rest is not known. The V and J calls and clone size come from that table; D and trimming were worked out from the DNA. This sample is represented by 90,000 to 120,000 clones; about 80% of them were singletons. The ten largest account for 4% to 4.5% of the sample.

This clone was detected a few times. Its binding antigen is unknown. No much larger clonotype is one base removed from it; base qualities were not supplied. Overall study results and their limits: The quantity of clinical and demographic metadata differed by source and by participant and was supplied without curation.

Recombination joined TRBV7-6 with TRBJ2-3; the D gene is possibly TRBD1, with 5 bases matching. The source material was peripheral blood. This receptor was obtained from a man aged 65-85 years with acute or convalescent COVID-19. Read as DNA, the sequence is TGTGCCAGCAGCTTAGGACAGATTGGGGATACGCAGTATTTT. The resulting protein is CASSLGQIGDTQYF.